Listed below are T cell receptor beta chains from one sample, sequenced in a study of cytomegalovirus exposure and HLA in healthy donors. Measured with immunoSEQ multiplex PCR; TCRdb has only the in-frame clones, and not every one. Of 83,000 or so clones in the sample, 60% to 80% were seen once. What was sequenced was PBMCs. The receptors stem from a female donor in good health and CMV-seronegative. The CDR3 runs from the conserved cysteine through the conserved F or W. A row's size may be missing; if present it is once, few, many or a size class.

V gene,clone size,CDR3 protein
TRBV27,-,CASSFVYTDTQYF
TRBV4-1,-,CASSRIGSSGANVLTF
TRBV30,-,CAWRDSDEQFF
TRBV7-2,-,CASSPDYLATDTQYF
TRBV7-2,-,CASSDRGVYTGELFF
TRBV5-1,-,CASSPGGYSDTQYF
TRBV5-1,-,CASSLQGTTYEQYF
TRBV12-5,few,CASGLVGGVLSGANVLTF
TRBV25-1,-,CASSELVRDYEQYF
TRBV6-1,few,CASSEAHTGFVLAEAFF
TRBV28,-,CASSPRTGRREKLFF
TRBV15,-,CATSRDLSESTDTQYF
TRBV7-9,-,CASSLGSGDPYGYTF
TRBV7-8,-,CASGPRTGPTYEQYF
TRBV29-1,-,CSVTPYEQYF
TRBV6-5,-,CASRGLAGVYEQYF
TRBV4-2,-,CASSQDTSLDSYNEQFF
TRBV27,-,CASRLEDRAYNEQFF
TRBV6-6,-,CASSPIRDRRNSPLHF
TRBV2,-,CASSETLRGYNEKLFF
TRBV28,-,CASRVSGGNEKLFF
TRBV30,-,CAWSDARAQETQYF
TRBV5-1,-,CASSLGQGNNEQFF
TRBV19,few,CASSATGMADIQYF
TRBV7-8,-,CASSQTGGGYTF
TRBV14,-,CASRPASSYEQYF
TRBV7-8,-,CASSLRGGDYGYTF
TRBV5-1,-,CASSSSIGSSGEQYF
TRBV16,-,CASSQTDSPLHF
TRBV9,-,CASSDPGQGYEQYF
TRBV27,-,CASSFRGTSVNTGELFF
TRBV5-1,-,CASREQGGWDNEQFF
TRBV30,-,CAWRDRDYGYTF
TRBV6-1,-,CASTEEGGPPYEQYF
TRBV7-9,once,CSSALRGYEQYF
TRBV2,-,CASSVDRDQETQYF
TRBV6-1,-,CASTGTGNSPLHF
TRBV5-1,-,CASSLDQGAYNEQFF
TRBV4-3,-,CASRGSGANVLTF
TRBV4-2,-,CASSSYRDQPQHF
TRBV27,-,CASSSSSRGSYEQYF